The rows below give T cell receptor beta chains drawn from one sample of a study of blood T cell repertoires in COVID-19. Libraries were prepared by immunoSEQ multiplex PCR; TCRdb keeps only in-frame clonotypes and omits some of them. The sample yields 110,000 to 150,000 clones, around 82% seen once. Sequencing was carried out using peripheral blood. The receptors here all came from a woman between 45 and 65 years old with acute or convalescent COVID-19. CDR3s include the opening cysteine and the closing phenylalanine or tryptophan. The order of the fields is clone size, D gene, J gene, V gene, CDR3 protein, CDR3 DNA. The D gene is left open where the match is weak. Size values are once, few and many counts, or a class for expanded clones, and some rows have none.

abundance: .; d_gene: TRBD1; j_gene: TRBJ2-7; v_gene: TRBV27; CDR3aa: CASSWTGAEQYF; CDR3nt: TGTGCCAGCAGTTGGACAGGGGCCGAGCAGTACTTC
abundance: .; d_gene: .; j_gene: TRBJ1-1; v_gene: TRBV28; CDR3aa: CASSLGGGGTEAFF; CDR3nt: TGTGCCAGCAGTTTAGGGGGGGGTGGCACTGAAGCTTTCTTT
abundance: .; d_gene: TRBD2; j_gene: TRBJ2-7; v_gene: TRBV28; CDR3aa: CASSRTSREQYF; CDR3nt: TGTGCCAGCAGTCGGACTAGCCGCGAGCAGTACTTC
abundance: .; d_gene: TRBD1; j_gene: TRBJ1-3; v_gene: TRBV2; CDR3aa: CASSGTGPGNTIYF; CDR3nt: TGTGCCAGCAGTGGGACAGGGCCTGGAAACACCATATATTTT
abundance: .; d_gene: .; j_gene: TRBJ2-1; v_gene: TRBV10-3; CDR3aa: CAISDGSSYNEQFF; CDR3nt: TGTGCCATCAGTGACGGTAGCTCCTACAATGAGCAGTTCTTC
abundance: .; d_gene: TRBD2; j_gene: TRBJ2-3; v_gene: TRBV28; CDR3aa: CASSTSESFTDTQYF; CDR3nt: TGTGCCAGCAGTACTAGCGAGTCTTTCACAGATACGCAGTATTTT
abundance: once; d_gene: .; j_gene: TRBJ1-5; v_gene: TRBV19; CDR3aa: CASSKGDLGSNQPQHF; CDR3nt: TGTGCCAGTAGTAAAGGGGATTTGGGTAGCAATCAGCCCCAGCATTTT
abundance: .; d_gene: .; j_gene: TRBJ2-7; v_gene: TRBV9; CDR3aa: CASSRDTAWEQYF; CDR3nt: TGTGCCAGCAGCCGGGACACGGCGTGGGAGCAGTACTTC
abundance: once; d_gene: TRBD2; j_gene: TRBJ2-3; v_gene: TRBV12-3/TRBV12-4; CDR3aa: CASRLSGAGGQYF; CDR3nt: TGTGCCAGCAGACTTAGCGGGGCTGGGGGGCAGTATTTT
abundance: .; d_gene: .; j_gene: TRBJ1-3; v_gene: TRBV6-1; CDR3aa: CASSDNRASSGNTIYF; CDR3nt: TGTGCCAGCAGTGACAACAGGGCCAGCTCTGGAAACACCATATATTTT
abundance: .; d_gene: .; j_gene: TRBJ1-1; v_gene: TRBV25-1; CDR3aa: CASSEYPSGKSTEAFF; CDR3nt: TGTGCCAGCAGTGAATACCCCTCAGGGAAGAGCACTGAAGCTTTCTTT
abundance: few; d_gene: .; j_gene: TRBJ1-4; v_gene: TRBV3-1/TRBV3-2; CDR3aa: CASSPQGQGGEKLFF; CDR3nt: TGTGCCAGCAGCCCCCAGGGGCAGGGTGGTGAAAAACTGTTTTTT
abundance: .; d_gene: .; j_gene: TRBJ2-7; v_gene: TRBV9; CDR3aa: CASSVAGESYEQYF; CDR3nt: TGTGCCAGCAGCGTAGCAGGGGAGTCCTACGAGCAGTACTTC
abundance: .; d_gene: TRBD1; j_gene: TRBJ2-7; v_gene: TRBV4-2; CDR3aa: CASSQERLGTGAYEQYF; CDR3nt: TGTGCCAGCAGCCAAGAAAGACTCGGGACAGGGGCCTACGAGCAGTACTTC
abundance: .; d_gene: .; j_gene: TRBJ1-3; v_gene: TRBV18; CDR3aa: CASSPDGGYSGNTIYF; CDR3nt: TGTGCCAGCTCACCAGACGGCGGATACTCTGGAAACACCATATATTTT
abundance: .; d_gene: TRBD1; j_gene: TRBJ1-3; v_gene: TRBV6-5; CDR3aa: CASMDRGLGNTIYF; CDR3nt: TGTGCCAGTATGGACAGGGGACTTGGAAACACCATATATTTT
abundance: .; d_gene: .; j_gene: TRBJ1-1; v_gene: TRBV10-3; CDR3aa: CAISDRRQAKNTEAFF; CDR3nt: TGTGCCATCAGTGACCGAAGACAGGCTAAGAACACTGAAGCTTTCTTT
abundance: .; d_gene: .; j_gene: TRBJ2-2; v_gene: TRBV6-6; CDR3aa: CASSYGGAGTGELFF; CDR3nt: TGTGCCAGCAGTTACGGGGGGGCGGGCACCGGGGAGCTGTTTTTT
abundance: .; d_gene: TRBD1; j_gene: TRBJ2-5; v_gene: TRBV27; CDR3aa: CASSPRGTGVQETQYF; CDR3nt: TGTGCCAGCAGTCCCCGGGGGACAGGGGTGCAAGAGACCCAGTACTTC
abundance: .; d_gene: TRBD1; j_gene: TRBJ1-1; v_gene: TRBV7-3; CDR3aa: CASSNRDRGYGEAFF; CDR3nt: TGTGCCAGCAGCAACCGGGACAGGGGGTATGGGGAAGCTTTCTTT
abundance: .; d_gene: TRBD1; j_gene: TRBJ1-4; v_gene: TRBV5-1; CDR3aa: CASSLATGAQEKLFF; CDR3nt: TGCGCCAGCAGCTTGGCCACAGGGGCACAGGAAAAACTGTTTTTT
abundance: once; d_gene: .; j_gene: TRBJ1-1; v_gene: TRBV7-2; CDR3aa: CASSLAGGRPAFF; CDR3nt: TGTGCCAGCAGCTTAGCGGGAGGCCGCCCAGCTTTCTTT
abundance: .; d_gene: TRBD2; j_gene: TRBJ2-5; v_gene: TRBV6-6; CDR3aa: CASSLTSTETQYF; CDR3nt: TGTGCCAGCAGCCTGACTAGCACGGAGACCCAGTACTTC
abundance: .; d_gene: TRBD2; j_gene: TRBJ2-3; v_gene: TRBV5-1; CDR3aa: CASSLETSGGKYF; CDR3nt: TGCGCCAGCAGCTTAGAGACTAGCGGGGGCAAGTATTTT
abundance: once; d_gene: .; j_gene: TRBJ1-3; v_gene: TRBV19; CDR3aa: CASTLKSSGNTIYF; CDR3nt: TGTGCCAGTACGTTGAAGAGCTCTGGAAACACCATATATTTT
abundance: few; d_gene: TRBD1; j_gene: TRBJ2-1; v_gene: TRBV7-3; CDR3aa: CASSSDRDRQQFF; CDR3nt: TGTGCCAGCAGCTCAGACAGGGACCGGCAACAATTCTTC
abundance: .; d_gene: .; j_gene: TRBJ1-6; v_gene: TRBV30; CDR3aa: CAWSVGGNSPLHF; CDR3nt: TGTGCCTGGAGTGTAGGCGGAAATTCACCCCTCCACTTT
abundance: few; d_gene: TRBD1; j_gene: TRBJ1-4; v_gene: TRBV3-1/TRBV3-2; CDR3aa: CASSQVGGSLNEKLFF; CDR3nt: TGTGCCAGCAGCCAAGTAGGGGGCTCACTCAATGAAAAACTGTTTTTT
abundance: .; d_gene: .; j_gene: TRBJ2-7; v_gene: TRBV5-1; CDR3aa: CASSWAGPPGEQYF; CDR3nt: TGCGCCAGCAGTTGGGCGGGGCCACCGGGGGAGCAGTACTTC
abundance: .; d_gene: TRBD1; j_gene: TRBJ2-5; v_gene: TRBV4-3; CDR3aa: CASSQGLQGGQETQYF; CDR3nt: TGCGCCAGCAGCCAAGGGTTACAGGGGGGCCAGGAGACCCAGTACTTC
abundance: .; d_gene: TRBD1; j_gene: TRBJ1-5; v_gene: TRBV9; CDR3aa: CASSVGNRGEPQHF; CDR3nt: TGTGCCAGCAGCGTAGGAAACAGGGGAGAGCCCCAGCATTTT
abundance: .; d_gene: TRBD1; j_gene: TRBJ1-1; v_gene: TRBV7-9; CDR3aa: CASSLEDRATEAFF; CDR3nt: TGTGCCAGCAGCTTAGAGGACAGGGCTACTGAAGCTTTCTTT
abundance: .; d_gene: TRBD1; j_gene: TRBJ1-5; v_gene: TRBV15; CDR3aa: CATSLRRAGQVNQPQHF; CDR3nt: TGTGCCACCAGCCTTAGGCGCGCAGGACAGGTGAATCAGCCCCAGCATTTT
abundance: .; d_gene: TRBD2; j_gene: TRBJ2-7; v_gene: TRBV4-2; CDR3aa: CASSQELAGAISYEQYF; CDR3nt: TGTGCCAGCAGCCAAGAACTAGCGGGGGCCATTTCCTACGAGCAGTACTTC
abundance: .; d_gene: .; j_gene: TRBJ1-1; v_gene: TRBV4-2; CDR3aa: CASRHAAGGNTEAFF; CDR3nt: TGTGCCAGCAGACACGCCGCCGGGGGGAACACTGAAGCTTTCTTT
abundance: .; d_gene: .; j_gene: TRBJ2-3; v_gene: TRBV19; CDR3aa: CATTSGDSSTDTQYF; CDR3nt: TGTGCCACCACCTCAGGCGACAGTAGCACAGATACGCAGTATTTT
abundance: .; d_gene: .; j_gene: TRBJ1-1; v_gene: TRBV11-2; CDR3aa: CASTRAMNTEAFF; CDR3nt: TGTGCCAGCACCCGAGCGATGAACACTGAAGCTTTCTTT